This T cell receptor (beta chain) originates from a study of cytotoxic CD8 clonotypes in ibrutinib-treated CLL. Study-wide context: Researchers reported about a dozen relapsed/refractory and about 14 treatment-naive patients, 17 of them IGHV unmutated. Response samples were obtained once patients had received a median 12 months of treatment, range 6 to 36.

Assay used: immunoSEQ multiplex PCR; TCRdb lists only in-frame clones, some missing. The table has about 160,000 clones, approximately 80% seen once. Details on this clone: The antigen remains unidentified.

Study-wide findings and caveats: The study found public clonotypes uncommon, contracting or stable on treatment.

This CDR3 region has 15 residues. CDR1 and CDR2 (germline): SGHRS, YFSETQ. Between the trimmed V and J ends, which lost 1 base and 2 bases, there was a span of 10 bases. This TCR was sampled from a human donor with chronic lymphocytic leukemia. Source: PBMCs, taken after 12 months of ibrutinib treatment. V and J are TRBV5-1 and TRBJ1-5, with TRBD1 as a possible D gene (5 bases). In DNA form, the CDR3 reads TGCGCCAGCAGCTTGCTCGGGGGAGGCAATCAGCCCCAGCATTTT. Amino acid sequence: CASSLLGGGNQPQHF.